This TCR beta chain was captured in a study of T-cell memory formation after mild COVID-19. Study details: There were largely donor-specific TCR clusters. Study results and caveats: Contracting clones, day 15 to 85, had balanced CD4/CD8, and later expanders favored CD4+. Shrinking CD4+ clones resided mostly in CM and EM, and CD8+ ones in EMRA.

Notes on this clonotype: Its antigen remains unknown.

This CDR3 contains 16 residues. The germline V gene encodes CDR1 MGHRA and CDR2 YSYEKL. The V and J ends lost 1 base and 7 bases respectively, with 19 bases between them. TCRdb called the 5' RACE reads again in MiXCR, with one record for every CDR3 protein. This sample yields about 560,000 distinct CDR3 sequences, of which around a sixth are seen a single time; approximately 8.1% belongs to the top ten. This sequence originates from an adult woman who had mild COVID-19 (a few samples of this study predate the infection). Cell type and time point are not known. Sequenced: PBMCs or a T cell subset sorted from them (not recorded which). The chain combines TRBV4-1 with TRBJ1-1; tentatively, D is TRBD1 (5 bases). CDR3 sequence (DNA): TGCGCCAGCAGCCAAGCCCGGGCGGGGAACAGGAGTGAAGCTTTCTTT. It is translated as CASSQARAGNRSEAFF.